Following are 24 T cell receptor beta chains from one sample sequenced in a study of regulatory T cells in long-lasting Graves disease. TCR beta libraries were built with iRepertoire HTBI primers and Arm-PCR of CDR3 regions. One entry per CDR3 protein results from TCRdb running MiXCR on the multiplex PCR reads. Of around 460,000 distinct CDR3 sequences in the sample, approximately 23% were seen once. The time point is: persistent/refractory GD, antithyroid drugs over 5 years with positive TRAb. The TCR library used RNA extracted from PBMCs. This specimen consisted of peripheral blood mononuclear cells (PBMCs), obtained when the disease was refractory, from a patient treated with antithyroid drugs. The receptors were gathered from a female donor with Graves disease.

This clonotype was recorded at least ten times. This rearrangement joins TRBV28 to TRBJ2-7; D is perhaps TRBD2 (6 bases). The V gene lost 4 bases and the J gene lost 2 bases, with 12 bases spanning the gap. Germline V lookup: CDR1 MDHEN, CDR2 SYDVKM. The CDR3 covers 14 residues. CDR3 loop: CASSWDSPTYEQYF. Here the CDR3 DNA reads TGTGCCAGCAGTTGGGACTCCCCGACCTACGAGCAGTACTTC.

Ten or more counts support this clonotype. The chain employs TRBV7-2 and TRBJ1-1; maybe TRBD1 (6 bases). Germline CDR1 and CDR2: SGHTA and FQGNSA. CDR3 length: 14 amino acids. The V gene lost 5 bases and the J gene lost 7 bases, with 17 bases spanning the gap. The CDR3 region is CASSESPGAGEAFF. In DNA, the CDR3 is TGTGCCAGCAGCGAAAGTCCAGGGGCCGGTGAAGCTTTCTTT.

This chain uses TRBV4-1 with TRBJ1-4; D is unclear. Trimming removed 3 bases from V and 8 bases from J, with 10 bases in between. The CDR3 sequence is 13 residues long. CDR1 and CDR2 from the germline V gene are MGHRA and YSYEKL. CDR3 bases: TGCGCCAGCAGCCAGGTCCCCGGGGAAAAACTGTTTTTT. Translation: CASSQVPGEKLFF.

This clonotype has ten or more counts. V gene TRBV10-3 combines with J gene TRBJ2-5; D gene unclear. CDR3 length: 12 residues. The V gene lost 6 bases and the J gene lost 5 bases, with 10 bases spanning the gap. Looked up from germline, CDR1 is ENHRY and CDR2 is SYGVKD. CDR3 sequence: CAIRIAGETQYF. In DNA form, the CDR3 reads TGTGCCATCAGAATCGCCGGGGAGACCCAGTACTTC.

The chain is built from TRBV11-3 and TRBJ2-5; 7 nucleotides match TRBD1. Germline values: CDR1 SGHNT, CDR2 YENEEA. The CDR3 is 15 residues long. V lost 2 bases to trimming and J lost 0 bases; unmatched junction nucleotides: 3. The CDR3 sequence is CASSLTGQDQETQYF. The CDR3 DNA reads TGTGCCAGCAGCTTAACCGGACAGGACCAAGAGACCCAGTACTTC.

In its sample, this clonotype was seen many times. The V gene is TRBV28, the J gene TRBJ2-2; the D gene is possibly TRBD2 (5 bases). The CDR3 has 14 amino acids. Per the germline V gene, CDR1 is MDHEN and CDR2 is SYDVKM. V gave up 7 bases and J gave up 1 base, with 10 bases separating them. CDR3 bases: TGTGCCAGCACCCAAGGGAGGAACACCGGGGAGCTGTTTTTT. Its translation: CASTQGRNTGELFF.

This clonotype was recorded many times. The chain has TRBV6-5 and TRBJ1-1; no definite D call. From germline, CDR1 is MNHEY and CDR2 SVGAGI. This CDR3 region has 15 residues. V was pared by 0 bases and J by 1 base, with 9 bases between. The CDR3 spells CASSYSGSPNTEAFF. CDR3 DNA sequence: TGTGCCAGCAGTTACTCCGGTTCCCCGAACACTGAAGCTTTCTTT.

The gene calls are TRBV27 and TRBJ2-2, with D possibly matching TRBD1 (5 bases). The V gene lost 4 bases and the J gene lost 4 bases, with 16 bases spanning the gap. CDR1 is MNHEY and CDR2 is SMNVEV in the germline V gene (reference sequence). This CDR3 is 16 amino acids long. The DNA of the CDR3 is TGTGCCAGCAGTTCAGGCAGGGCTTTTCGCACCGGGGAGCTGTTTTTT. It encodes CASSSGRAFRTGELFF.

The chain carries TRBV7-2 and TRBJ2-6; the match to TRBD2 covers 9 bases. V lost 1 base and J lost 0; bases outside the gene matches: 7. Germline CDR1 is SGHTA and CDR2 is FQGNSA. This CDR3 has 19 amino acids. For the CDR3, the DNA is TGTGCCAGCAGCTTAGGGCCAGCGGGAGGCCCCTCTGGGGCCAACGTCCTGACTTTC. As protein: CASSLGPAGGPSGANVLTF.

Ten or more counts support this clonotype. The chain employs TRBV2 and TRBJ1-1; D possibly corresponds to TRBD1 (5 bases). V was shortened by 2 bases and J by 0 bases, with 10 bases between the two germline ends. Germline V CDR1 and CDR2: SNHLY, FYNNEI. The CDR3 runs 15 residues. This CDR3 reads CASSEWAGMNTEAFF. The CDR3 nucleotides read TGTGCCAGCAGTGAATGGGCAGGGATGAACACTGAAGCTTTCTTT.

Comments on this clonotype: At one end, the junction sequence differs from germline, possibly due to a read error. This chain's CDR3 is CASSPYTWELFF. In DNA, the CDR3 is TGTGCCAGCAGCCCGTACACCTGGGAGCTGTTTTTT. The chain combines TRBV5-8 with TRBJ2-2; D unresolved. The CDR3 is 12 residues long. Germline CDR1 and CDR2: SGHTS and YDEGEE.

This clonotype was recorded at least ten times. This sequence joins TRBV15 and TRBJ2-5; TRBD1 agrees at 7 bases. The CDR3 contains 14 residues. Per the germline V gene, CDR1 is LNHNV and CDR2 is YYDKDF (reference sequence). With 4 bases clipped from V and 5 bases from J, the junction kept 7 bases outside the gene matches. CDR3 residues: CATSNQGGRETQYF. The CDR3 DNA sequence: TGTGCCACCAGCAACCAAGGGGGCCGGGAGACCCAGTACTTC.

The chain joins TRBV7-2 to TRBJ2-1, with 15 bases that match TRBD2. Unmatched junction bases numbered 10, after V lost 5 bases and J lost 11 bases. The CDR3 sequence is 16 residues long. CDR1 and CDR2 from the germline V gene are SGHTA and FQGNSA. The CDR3 region has the DNA TGTGCCAGCAGCGCAACCCCGGGACTAGCGGGGGGTAAGCAGTTCTTC. Amino acids: CASSATPGLAGGKQFF. Based on the CDR3 plus reference TRBV7-2 and TRBJ2-1, the full variable domain is GAGVSQSPSNKVTEKGKDVELRCDPISGHTALYWYRQSLGQGLEFLIYFQGNSAPDKSGLPSDRFSAERTGGSVSTLTIQRTQQEDSAVYLCASSATPGLAGGKQFFGPGTRLTVL.

V and J are TRBV30 and TRBJ1-6; D is uncertain. Germline V gene sequence: CDR1 GTSNPN, CDR2 SVGIG (reference sequence). V was shortened by 2 bases and J by 5 bases, with 7 bases between the two germline ends. This CDR3 contains 13 residues. The CDR3 DNA reads TGTGCCTGGAGTCCAGTCAATAATTCACCCCTCCACTTT. Translation: CAWSPVNNSPLHF.

This clonotype occurred many times. The chain couples TRBV12-3 or TRBV12-4 to TRBJ2-7; TRBD2 is a possible D gene (5 bases). This CDR3 is 13 amino acids long. V shed 3 bases and J shed 8 bases, with 14 bases lying between them. CDR3 in amino acids: CASSLKRSGKQYF. The CDR3 DNA reads TGTGCCAGCAGTTTGAAGCGGAGTGGGAAGCAGTACTTC.

The chain uses TRBV7-9 and TRBJ2-7; no clear D. Germline V gene lookup returns CDR1 SEHNR and CDR2 FQNEAQ (reference sequence). V lost 5 bases to trimming and J lost 3 bases, with 11 bases between them. This CDR3 is 13 amino acids long. The CDR3 spells CASSHRKVYEQYF. In DNA, the CDR3 is TGTGCCAGCAGCCACAGAAAGGTCTACGAGCAGTACTTC. Supplemented by reference TRBV7-9 and TRBJ2-7, the full variable domain reads DTGVSQNPRHKITKRGQNVTFRCDPISEHNRLYWYRQTLGQGPEFLTYFQNEAQLEKSRLLSDRFSAERPKGSFSTLEIQRTEQGDSAMYLCASSHRKVYEQYFGPGTRLTVT.

This clonotype was recorded at least ten times. The chain employs TRBV5-1 and TRBJ1-5; possible D gene TRBD1, 6 bases. V lost 3 bases and J lost 0, with 19 bases in between. The CDR3 loop spans 18 amino acids. Per germline, CDR1 SGHRS and CDR2 YFSETQ. CDR3 sequence reads: CASSSLAVRGDSNQPQHF. CDR3 coding DNA: TGCGCCAGCAGCTCCCTTGCTGTCAGGGGCGATAGCAATCAGCCCCAGCATTTT.

This clonotype was found a few times. This rearrangement joins TRBV7-9 to TRBJ1-6; 7 nucleotides align to TRBD1. The CDR3 extends over 14 amino acids. The germline V gene encodes CDR1 SEHNR and CDR2 FQNEAQ (reference sequence). Trimming cost V 5 bases and J 8 bases; bases outside gene matches: 6. CDR3 DNA sequence: TGTGCCAGCAGCAAACAGGGGAGGGATTCACCCCTCCACTTT. Its translation: CASSKQGRDSPLHF.

This clonotype turned up a few times. This rearrangement joins TRBV5-4 to TRBJ1-5; 12 bases agree with TRBD1. V was pared by 4 bases and J by 6 bases, with 5 bases of the junction left unmatched. The CDR3 spans 15 residues. Germline values: CDR1 SGHNT, CDR2 YYREEE (reference sequence). The CDR3 DNA sequence: TGTGCCAGCAGCGAGGGGACAGGGGGCTCTCAGCCCCAGCATTTT. Amino acids: CASSEGTGGSQPQHF.

This clonotype was detected ten times or more. The CDR3 loop reads CASSLGGTGARQYF. For the CDR3, the DNA is TGTGCCAGCAGCTTAGGGGGGACAGGGGCAAGGCAGTACTTC. V and J are TRBV11-2 and TRBJ2-7; TRBD1 matches at 10 bases. V lost 1 base, J lost 9 bases, and 6 bases stayed unmatched. CDR3 length: 14 residues. Germline assignment: CDR1 SGHAT and CDR2 FQNNGV.

The chain combines TRBV20-1 with TRBJ2-7; 8 bases line up with TRBD2. Germline trimming cut 6 bases from V and 2 bases from J; bases unmatched to any gene: 9. Germline CDR1 reads DFQATT; CDR2 reads SNEGSKA (reference sequence). The CDR3 is 14 residues long. The CDR3 nucleotides read TGCAGTGCCTCCGGGGGGGGGGGACCCTACGAGCAGTACTTC. Translated, it gives CSASGGGGPYEQYF.

This clonotype was counted many times. The chain combines TRBV2 with TRBJ1-5, with D unclear. The germline V and J ends were trimmed by 6 bases and 2 bases, with 14 bases remaining between them. The CDR3 has 15 amino acids. The germline V gene has CDR1 SNHLY and CDR2 FYNNEI. As DNA, the CDR3 is TGTGCCAGCAGATTTGGTGATTCGGGCAATCAGCCCCAGCATTTT. Translating gives CASRFGDSGNQPQHF.

The rearrangement links TRBV19 to TRBJ1-2; 7 positions match TRBD1. The V gene's germline CDR1 is LNHDA and CDR2 SQIVND (reference sequence). The CDR3 is 14 residues long. The CDR3 coding sequence is TGTGCAAACCGAAAGGGACAGTACCACTATGGCTACACCTTC. This codes for CANRKGQYHYGYTF.

This clonotype was detected ten times or more. Germline is not matched at one junction end, which may reflect a read error. The V and J genes are TRBV28 and TRBJ2-7, with 9 bases that match TRBD2. CDR3 length equals 14 residues. Germline lookup yields CDR1 MDHEN and CDR2 SYDVKM. The CDR3 bases are TGCGCCAGCAGCTTGAGCGGGAGGACCTACGAGCAGTACTTC. It codes for CASSLSGRTYEQYF.